The 19 T cell receptor beta chains below were found in one sample sequenced in a study of T cells after yellow fever vaccination. Using its own MiXCR run on the 5' RACE reads, TCRdb lists one record per CDR3 protein. The sample lists under 400,000 distinct CDR3 sequences; around 13% were seen once. The sequencing here drew on CD4+ T cells sorted from PBMCs, taken 15 days after the yellow fever booster vaccination. The receptors stem from a man aged 18 to 30 who received the YFV17D yellow fever vaccine.

This clonotype was seen a few times. The V call is TRBV7-2, the J call TRBJ1-3; 12 nucleotides match TRBD1. The CDR3 is 17 amino acids. Trimming took 5 bases from V and 3 from J; bases not matched to a gene: 8. Germline loops: CDR1 SGHTA, CDR2 FQGNSA. CDR3 amino acids: CASSRVGTGGSGNTIYF. As DNA, the CDR3 is TGTGCCAGCAGCCGGGTAGGGACAGGGGGCAGTGGAAACACCATATATTTT.

The chain recombines TRBV6-5 with TRBJ2-3, with 8 bases identical to TRBD1. Per the germline V gene, CDR1 is MNHEY and CDR2 is SVGAGI. The length of the CDR3 is 14 residues. The V segment lost 5 bases and the J segment 4 bases; nucleotides outside the gene matches: 5. CDR3 sequence reads: CASSPRTGPDTQYF. The CDR3 DNA reads TGTGCCAGCAGTCCCCGGACAGGGCCAGATACGCAGTATTTT.

This clonotype has just a few counts. The J gene is TRBJ2-1, the V gene TRBV19; 11 nucleotides match TRBD2. The CDR3 sequence is 15 residues long. With 3 bases clipped from V and 9 bases from J, the junction kept 7 bases outside the gene matches. Germline V gene lookup returns CDR1 LNHDA and CDR2 SQIVND (reference sequence). CDR3 nucleotide sequence: TGTGCCAGTAGTATGGTTAGCGGGGGGGCCGGTGAGCAGTTCTTC. Translated, it gives CASSMVSGGAGEQFF.

V gene TRBV9 combines with J gene TRBJ2-3; D ambiguous. The CDR3 is 14 amino acids. With 6 bases removed from V and 3 bases from J, the gap between germline ends came to 14 bases. Germline loops: CDR1 SGDLS, CDR2 YYNGEE. The CDR3 coding sequence is TGTGCCAGCACCCCCGGCCAATTAACAGATACGCAGTATTTT. It specifies CASTPGQLTDTQYF.

This chain connects TRBV3-1 to TRBJ2-3, with unresolved D. This CDR3 region has 15 residues. CDR1 is LGHDT and CDR2 is YNNKEL in the germline V gene (reference sequence). Trimming pared 0 bases from V and 6 bases from J, leaving 13 bases between. CDR3 region: CASSQDSTSSDTQYF. The CDR3 bases are TGTGCCAGCAGCCAAGATTCCACGAGTTCGGATACGCAGTATTTT.

This clonotype was picked up many times. This chain uses TRBV12-3 or TRBV12-4 with TRBJ1-4; a weak D match, TRBD1 (6 bases). Trimming removed 6 bases at V and 7 bases at J, with 15 bases between. This CDR3 is 14 amino acids long. The CDR3 region is CASSAQGGSEKLFF. CDR3 DNA sequence: TGTGCCAGCAGCGCACAGGGAGGGAGTGAAAAACTGTTTTTT.

This clonotype came up once. This chain uses TRBV10-3 with TRBJ1-3; D is possibly TRBD1 (5 bases). Germline V CDR1 and CDR2: ENHRY, SYGVKD. This CDR3 is built from 13 residues. Trimming pared 6 bases from V and 3 bases from J, leaving 9 bases between. This CDR3 reads CAIRMTDGNTIYF. The CDR3 DNA reads TGTGCCATCAGAATGACAGATGGAAACACCATATATTTT.

The rearrangement uses TRBV27 and TRBJ2-3; the match to TRBD2 covers 10 bases. V shed 6 bases and J 4 bases; nucleotides not matched to a gene: 4. The CDR3 sequence is 14 residues long. Per the germline V gene, CDR1 is MNHEY and CDR2 is SMNVEV (reference sequence). In DNA form, the CDR3 reads TGTGCCAGCAGACTAGCGGGGATATCAGATACGCAGTATTTT. It translates to CASRLAGISDTQYF.

This clonotype has a handful of counts. This chain joins TRBV9 and TRBJ2-3; D might be TRBD1 (5 bases). This CDR3 has 14 amino acids. The V gene's germline CDR1 is SGDLS and CDR2 YYNGEE. The germline V and J ends were trimmed by 5 bases and 3 bases, with 13 bases remaining between them. The CDR3 spells CASREHQGTDTQYF. The DNA of the CDR3 is TGTGCCAGCAGGGAACATCAGGGAACAGATACGCAGTATTTT.

This clonotype was observed a handful of times. As the CDR3 is not closed by the conserved phenylalanine or tryptophan, this likely results from a read error. Here the CDR3 DNA reads TGCAGTGCCCTTAGCGGGGGCACTAGCACAGATACGCAGTATCTT. Its protein is CSALSGGTSTDTQYL. The V call is TRBV20-1, the J call TRBJ2-3; 9 nucleotides agree with TRBD2. The CDR3 runs 15 residues. Germline V gene lookup returns CDR1 DFQATT and CDR2 SNEGSKA (reference sequence). Trimming at V came to 6 bases and at J to 0 bases, leaving 7 bases not matched to a gene.

This clonotype was seen ten or more times. This chain joins TRBV5-1 and TRBJ2-4; D gene ambiguous. This CDR3 is built from 13 residues. Trimming pared 3 bases from V and 8 bases from J, leaving 12 bases between. Per germline, CDR1 SGHRS and CDR2 YFSETQ. CDR3 sequence: CASSYPGDDIQYF. In DNA, the CDR3 is TGCGCCAGCAGCTATCCTGGTGATGACATTCAGTACTTC.

This clonotype was observed at least ten times. One end of the junction varies from germline; a read error may be responsible. The V call is TRBV7-7, the J call TRBJ2-5; D remains unclear. This CDR3 has 14 residues. In germline, CDR1 is SSHAT, CDR2 FNYEAQ (reference sequence). CDR3 nucleotides: TGTGCTAGCAGCTTAGGCCTCAGCCAAGAGACCCAGTACTTC. It is translated as CASSLGLSQETQYF. The full variable domain, with the rest looked up from reference TRBV7-7 and TRBJ2-5, is GAGVSQSPRYKVTKRGQDVTLRCDPISSHATLYWYQQALGQGPEFLTYFNYEAQPDKSGLPSDRFSAERPEGSISTLTIQRTEQRDSAMYRCASSLGLSQETQYFGPGTRLLVL.

This clonotype was observed at least ten times. This chain uses TRBV6-1 with TRBJ2-7; perhaps TRBD1 as D (6 bases). Germline CDR1 reads MNHNS; CDR2 reads SASEGT. CDR3 length: 14 amino acids. Trimming left V 5 bases short and J 3 bases short, with 14 bases between. For the CDR3, the DNA is TGTGCCAGCAGTAATCAATGGGGGCTCTACGAGCAGTACGTC. It is translated as CASSNQWGLYEQYV.

The table lists this clonotype with a few counts. The chain couples TRBV20-1 to TRBJ2-5; TRBD2 agrees at 16 bases. The CDR3 covers 15 residues. CDR1 is DFQATT, CDR2 SNEGSKA, per germline (reference sequence). V lost 5 bases and J lost 3; bases outside the gene matches: 3. DNA for the CDR3: TGCAGTGCTGCCGGGACTAGCGGGGGGGAAGAGACCCAGTACTTC. Its translation: CSAAGTSGGEETQYF.

The gene calls are TRBV5-4 and TRBJ1-6; the match to TRBD1 covers 9 bases. The CDR3 is 16 amino acids. V was pared by 0 bases and J by 8 bases, with 6 bases of the junction left unmatched. CDR1 SGHNT and CDR2 YYREEE come from the germline V gene (reference sequence). CDR3 amino acids: CASSLDGTGPHSPLHF. The CDR3 bases are TGTGCCAGCAGCTTGGATGGGACAGGGCCCCATTCACCCCTCCACTTT.

This clonotype has a handful of counts. J is TRBJ2-1 and V is TRBV4-3, with 10 bases matching TRBD1. Germline V lookup: CDR1 LGHNA, CDR2 YSLEER. The V and J ends lost 4 bases and 7 bases, in that order; junction bases with no gene match: 4. The CDR3 has 14 amino acids. CDR3 coding DNA: TGCGCCAGCAGCCTTCCGGGACAGGGGAATGAGCAGTTCTTC. Its protein product is CASSLPGQGNEQFF.

This clonotype was recorded a few times. The rearrangement uses TRBV4-2 and TRBJ2-6; tentatively, D is TRBD1 (5 bases). Per germline, CDR1 LGHNA and CDR2 YNFKEQ. The CDR3 is 16 residues long. V lost 3 bases and J lost 2, with 11 bases in between. CDR3 loop: CASSQTPQAGANVLTF. CDR3 coding DNA: TGTGCCAGCAGCCAGACACCACAGGCTGGGGCCAACGTCCTGACTTTC.

This clonotype was seen only a few times. The chain combines TRBV20-1 with TRBJ1-5; D perhaps matches TRBD1 (6 bases). CDR3 length equals 12 residues. Germline lookup yields CDR1 DFQATT and CDR2 SNEGSKA (reference sequence). V dropped 7 bases and J dropped 3 bases, with 10 bases sitting between them. The CDR3 DNA reads as TGCAGTGGGAGGGGGTTCAATCAGCCCCAGCATTTT. This translates into CSGRGFNQPQHF.

This clonotype has just a few counts. This chain links TRBV30 with TRBJ2-5; D is possibly TRBD1 (6 bases). The length of the CDR3 is 13 residues. Germline V CDR1 and CDR2: GTSNPN, SVGIG (reference sequence). V was shortened by 7 bases and J by 5 bases, with 17 bases between the two germline ends. CDR3 in DNA: TGTGCCTTGGAGGTCAGGGGCCGGGAGACCCAGTACTTC. Translation: CALEVRGRETQYF. Looking up the rest from reference TRBV30 and TRBJ2-5 gives the full variable domain: SQTIHQWPATLVQPVGSPLSLECTVEGTSNPNLYWYRQAAGRGLQLLFYSVGIGQISSEVPQNLSASRPQDRQFILSSKKLLLSDSGFYLCALEVRGRETQYFGPGTRLLVL.